This T cell receptor beta chain originates from a study of T cells in Graves' hyperthyroidism and ophthalmopathy (dated by TCRdb to about 2019). For the wider study: Peripheral blood was sampled at the time of initial diagnosis, prior to any treatment. TCR V-J signatures able to tell the groups apart were searched for in a discovery cohort of more than 90 patients, of whom roughly 42 had Graves' ophthalmopathy and roughly 58 had stable Graves' hyperthyroidism. Whether ophthalmopathy could be predicted prospectively was tested in an independent validation cohort made up of roughly 19 hyperthyroidism patients plus 17 patients who later progressed to ophthalmopathy. The 75 to 100 discovery patients were divided at random into training and test sets in a 7:3 ratio. In about 6 Graves' hyperthyroidism patients, the study also compared T-cell repertoires from thyroid tissue with T-cell repertoires from blood. After blood sampling, hyperthyroidism patients were treated with methimazole at a starting dose of 30 mg daily, and ophthalmopathy patients were treated with high-dose intravenous methylprednisolone. The paper reports TCR Vbeta CDR3 sequencing of roughly 140 peripheral blood samples: under 45 ophthalmopathy, under 85 hyperthyroidism and 17 progressor patients. Study-level results and caveats: Most expanded thyroid clonotypes (frequency above 0.001) were also detected in blood, a finding suggesting that blood repertoires may reflect thyroid immune responses. Sample size was not statistically predetermined, and blinding of investigators to group allocation was not performed. A model built on a 13 V-J signature distinguished ophthalmopathy from stable hyperthyroidism, reaching roughly 88% sensitivity and 81% to 83% specificity in cross-validation and 80%/75% in testing. In validation, progression to ophthalmopathy was predicted by the model with more than 65% sensitivity and about 72% specificity, a median of around 5.9 months before onset.

This clonotype was observed a few times. Its antigen specificity is not known. No base quality information exists; no much larger clone differs at one position. Amplification of TCR beta CDR3 regions was carried out from RNA transcripts. A first-round RT-PCR of the TCR CDR3 used the HTBI primer set with the Qiagen OneStep RT-PCR kit. The libraries were constructed in a second round of multiplex PCR and then size-selected and purified. Sequencing of the libraries was done on an Illumina HiSeq2000 using paired-end 100 bp reads. In the source study's methods: SOAPnuke was used to process the raw data, throwing out any read that contained adapters or uncalled bases, had a mean Phred below 15, or lacked an exact constant-primer or identifier match. High-quality paired reads were merged with COPE v1.2.5, and unique nucleotide sequences were defined as clonotypes. Clonotypes were aligned to IMGT TRBV, TRBD and TRBJ reference segments using MiTCR v1.1. The analysis was restricted to V-J combinations with a frequency above 0.0001, which together covered about 99% of the repertoires. A TCS score was defined as the ratio of F50 (clonal expansion) to E x V (chaos), with BLOSUM62-based TCRdist applied between CDR3 peptides within each V-J. Welch's t-statistics and random forest reduced 514 V-J features to 10 to 15, which were used in a naive Bayes classifier (R e1071). TCRdb itself trimmed the public reads at Q25 with fastp, ran MiXCR and retained productive beta chains. Each entry merges the rows of one CDR3 protein and shows their most common DNA and genes. None of the V and J calls come from the authors' own analysis; TCRdb made them. Within this sample are a few hundred thousand distinct CDR3 sequences, with approximately 14% of them counted one time only. The ten largest clones capture about a quarter of the sample.

The hyperthyroidism patients were between 18 and 65 years old and newly diagnosed, with a disease duration of less than 2 months. Any patient with an uncontrolled infection, another autoimmune disease, pregnancy or lactation was excluded. Diagnoses were based on clinical symptoms, serum thyroxine and TRAb, thyroid ultrasound and orbital computed tomography. For progressor patients, blood was drawn at the first diagnosis of hyperthyroidism, before any ophthalmopathy symptoms had appeared. PBMCs were isolated from approximately 10 ml of fresh peripheral blood by Ficoll-Paque density gradient centrifugation. Progressor patients were defined as those initially diagnosed with Graves' hyperthyroidism in whom ophthalmopathy developed during follow-up. Total RNA was extracted with Trizol reagent, and quality was checked on an Agilent 2100 Bioanalyzer. The specimen was blood. This TCR derives from a woman younger than 35 with Graves' hyperthyroidism that later progressed to Graves' ophthalmopathy.

The CDR3 protein sequence reads: CASSSTGVRQPQHF. The sequenced DNA is TGTGCCAGCAGTTCCACAGGGGTGCGGCAGCCCCAGCATTTT. The V and J segments used are TRBV27 and TRBJ1-5, with 7 bases aligning to TRBD1. Including the terminal cysteine and phenylalanine, the CDR3 comprises 14 residues. The sequence is cut down to CDR3 DNA, 42 bases in frame from base 1. Trimming takes 4 bases off V and 7 bases off J; junction bases not matched to a gene: 7. Based on the germline V gene (reference sequence), the CDR1 and CDR2 sequences are MNHEY and SMNVEV.